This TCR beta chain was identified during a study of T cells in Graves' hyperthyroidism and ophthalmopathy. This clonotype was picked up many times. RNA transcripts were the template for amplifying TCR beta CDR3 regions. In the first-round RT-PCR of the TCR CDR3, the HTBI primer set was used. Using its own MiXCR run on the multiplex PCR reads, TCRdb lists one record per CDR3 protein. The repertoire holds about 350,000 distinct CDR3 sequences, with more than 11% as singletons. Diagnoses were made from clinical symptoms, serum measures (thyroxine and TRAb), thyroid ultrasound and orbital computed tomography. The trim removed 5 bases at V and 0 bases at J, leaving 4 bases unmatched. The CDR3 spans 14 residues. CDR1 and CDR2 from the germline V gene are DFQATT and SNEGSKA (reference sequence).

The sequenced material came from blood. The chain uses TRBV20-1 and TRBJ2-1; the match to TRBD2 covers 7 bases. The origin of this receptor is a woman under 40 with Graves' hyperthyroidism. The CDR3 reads CSAHIAGSYNEQFF. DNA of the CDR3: TGCAGTGCTCACATAGCGGGCTCCTACAATGAGCAGTTCTTC.